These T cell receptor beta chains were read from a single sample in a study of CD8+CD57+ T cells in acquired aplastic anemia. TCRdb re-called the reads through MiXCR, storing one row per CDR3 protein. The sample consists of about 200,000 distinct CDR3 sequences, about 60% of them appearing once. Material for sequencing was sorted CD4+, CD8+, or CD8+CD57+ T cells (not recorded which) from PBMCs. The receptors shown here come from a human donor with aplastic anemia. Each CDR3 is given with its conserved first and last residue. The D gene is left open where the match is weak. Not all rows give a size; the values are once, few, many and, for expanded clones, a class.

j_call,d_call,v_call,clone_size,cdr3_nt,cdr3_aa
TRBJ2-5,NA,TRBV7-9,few,TGTGCCAGCATCGCACGACGGGGGAACTCCCAAGAGACCCAGTACTTC,CASIARRGNSQETQYF
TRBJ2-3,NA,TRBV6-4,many,TGTGCCAGCAGTGACTCGGGGGGGCCCACAGATACGCAGTATTTT,CASSDSGGPTDTQYF
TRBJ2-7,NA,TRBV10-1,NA,TGCGCCAGCAGCCCTGGGAATTCCTACGAGCGGTACTTC,CASSPGNSYERYF
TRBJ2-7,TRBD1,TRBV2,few,TGTGCCAGCAGGGACGGTGGACAGGTCGACGAGCAGTACTTC,CASRDGGQVDEQYF
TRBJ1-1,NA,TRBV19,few,TGTGCCAGTAGTATCGTGGCAGAGCAGAACACTGAAGCTTTCTTT,CASSIVAEQNTEAFF
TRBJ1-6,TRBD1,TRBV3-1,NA,TGTGCCAGCAGCCCGGGACAGCTTAATTCACCCCTCCACTTT,CASSPGQLNSPLHF
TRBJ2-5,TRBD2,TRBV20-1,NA,TGCAGCGCCCACTTGGGACTAGCGGCGGAGACCCAGTACTTC,CSAHLGLAAETQYF
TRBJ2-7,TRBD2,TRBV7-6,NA,TGTGCCAGCAGCCTTCTTGACGGGGGGGCCTACGAGCAGTACTTC,CASSLLDGGAYEQYF
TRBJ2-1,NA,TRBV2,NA,TGTGCCAGCAGTGACCAGGGGACGTGGGAGCAGTTCTTC,CASSDQGTWEQFF
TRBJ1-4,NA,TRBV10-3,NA,TGTGCCGCCCAACCCGGGGGGAATGAAAAACTGTTTTTT,CAAQPGGNEKLFF
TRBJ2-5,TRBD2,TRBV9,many,TGTGCCAGCAGTCTCCCAGCGGGGGGGCTCCAAGAGACCCAGTACTTC,CASSLPAGGLQETQYF
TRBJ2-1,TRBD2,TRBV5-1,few,TGCGCCAGCAGCGGTCTAGGTTCTAGCGGTTTAAATGAGCAGTTCTTC,CASSGLGSSGLNEQFF
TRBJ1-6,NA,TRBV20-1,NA,TGCAGTGCTAGATTAACGACGACCGATTTCCTTTCACCCCTCCACTTT,CSARLTTTDFLSPLHF
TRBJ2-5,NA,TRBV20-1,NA,TGCAGTGCTTTCAGGGGCGGGTCGAACCAAGAGACCCAGTACTTC,CSAFRGGSNQETQYF
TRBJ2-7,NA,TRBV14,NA,TGTGCCAGCAGCCAATGGGTGGGGGCTGGCGAGCAGTACTTC,CASSQWVGAGEQYF
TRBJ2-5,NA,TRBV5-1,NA,TGCGCCAGCAGCTCACGAAGTTTAGGGACCCGAGAGACCCAGTACTTC,CASSSRSLGTRETQYF
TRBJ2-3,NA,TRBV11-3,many,TGTGCCAGCAGCTTCGGACAATTTAGCACAGATACGCAGTATTTT,CASSFGQFSTDTQYF
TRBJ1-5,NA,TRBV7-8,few,TGTGCCAGCAGCCCCGGGACGGATAGCAATCAGCCCCAGCATTTT,CASSPGTDSNQPQHF
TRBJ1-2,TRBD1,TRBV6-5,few,TGTGCCAGCAGTCACTCGAGTGGGGGACAGGTCTATGGCTACACCTTC,CASSHSSGGQVYGYTF
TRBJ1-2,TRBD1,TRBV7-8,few,TGTGCCAGCAGCTTAGTGGTCCAGGGGGGTGGCTACACCTTC,CASSLVVQGGGYTF
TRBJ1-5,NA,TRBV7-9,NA,TGTGCCAGCAGCTTAGCGAGAAGCCAGCCCCAGCATTTT,CASSLARSQPQHF
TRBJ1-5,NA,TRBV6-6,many,TGTGCCAGCAGTTACGAGGTTTCTGGGGTTCTCAATCAGCCCCAGCATTTT,CASSYEVSGVLNQPQHF
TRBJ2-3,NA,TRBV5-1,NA,TGCGCCAGCAGCTTGGGTTCGGGACGCATCGAGGATACGCAGTATTTT,CASSLGSGRIEDTQYF
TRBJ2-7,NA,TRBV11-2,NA,TGTGCCAGCAGCTTAGTAGGGGCGGGCAGTCCCTACGAGCAGTACTTC,CASSLVGAGSPYEQYF
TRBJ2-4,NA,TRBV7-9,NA,TGTGCCAGCAGCTTACGGGGGCAGGGTGCGAACATTCAGTACTTC,CASSLRGQGANIQYF
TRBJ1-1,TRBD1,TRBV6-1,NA,TGTGCCAGCAGTGGACAGGGGGTGGCTGAAGCTTTCTTT,CASSGQGVAEAFF
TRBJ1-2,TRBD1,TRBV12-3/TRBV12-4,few,TGTGCCAGCAGTTACCTAGGGACAGGGTTAGATGGCTACACCTTC,CASSYLGTGLDGYTF
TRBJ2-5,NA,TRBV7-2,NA,TGTGCCAGCAGCTCACCCCCAGCTTCGGAGACCCAGTACTTC,CASSSPPASETQYF
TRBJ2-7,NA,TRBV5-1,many,TGCGCCAGCAGCCCTACAGCCTACGAGCAGTACTTC,CASSPTAYEQYF
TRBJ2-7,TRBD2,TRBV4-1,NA,TGCGCCAGCAGCCAAGGCTTAGGAGCGGGGTACTACGAGCAGTACTTC,CASSQGLGAGYYEQYF
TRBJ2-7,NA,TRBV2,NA,TGTGCCAGCAGTACGGCAGGGAGGTCCTACGAGCAGTACTTC,CASSTAGRSYEQYF
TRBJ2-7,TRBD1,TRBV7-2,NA,TGTGCCAGCAGAATAACCGGGACAGGGGTCGAGCAGTACTTC,CASRITGTGVEQYF
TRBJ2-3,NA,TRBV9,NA,TGTGCCAGCAGCTTATCGCCCACAGATACGCAGTATTTT,CASSLSPTDTQYF
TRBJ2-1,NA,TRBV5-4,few,TGTGCCAGCAGCTTGGACGGTCTAGCGATTGGTGAGCAGTTCTTC,CASSLDGLAIGEQFF
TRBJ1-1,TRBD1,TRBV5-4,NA,TGTGCCAGCAGCACGGACAGGGGAGAGACTGAAGCTTTCTTT,CASSTDRGETEAFF
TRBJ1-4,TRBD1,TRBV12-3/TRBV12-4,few,TGTGCCAGCAGCCCCAGGCAGGGGGCGGCGGAACTGTTTTTT,CASSPRQGAAELFF
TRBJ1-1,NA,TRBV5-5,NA,TGTGCCAGCAGTTTAGGGGCACCGAACACTGAAGCTTTCTTT,CASSLGAPNTEAFF
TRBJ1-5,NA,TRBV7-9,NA,TGTGCCAGCAGTTACCCCCCTTTGAGCAATCAGCCCCAGCATTTT,CASSYPPLSNQPQHF
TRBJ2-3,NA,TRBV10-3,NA,TGTGCCACCCAGGGGGGTTCTAGCACAGATACGCAGTATTTT,CATQGGSSTDTQYF
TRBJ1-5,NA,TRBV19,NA,TGTGCCAGTAGGGGGGGGCTGAATAGCAATCAGCCCCAGCATTTT,CASRGGLNSNQPQHF